This TCR beta chain was identified during a study of T-cell reconstitution after alpha-beta-depleted transplantation in children. This clonotype was picked up many times. Library preparation (for TCRbeta) was performed with unique molecular identifiers. TCRdb ran MiXCR on the PCR reads and lists one entry per CDR3 protein. The sample comprises about 230,000 distinct CDR3 sequences, 8.5% to 10% of which are singletons, and roughly 6.2% rests with the top ten. Trimming cost V 4 bases and J 2 bases; bases outside gene matches: 13. The CDR3 is 18 amino acids. Germline-derived CDR1 and CDR2 are SGHRS and YFSETQ.

Sequenced material: PBMCs from the stem cell graft donor, taken from the stem cell graft. This chain uses TRBV5-1 with TRBJ2-3; TRBD1 matches 10 bases. The clonotype comes from a human donor who donated a stem cell graft to a child with acute lymphoblastic leukemia. The CDR3 DNA is TGCGCCAGCAGCATAGACCCGGCGGGACAGGGGACCACAGATACGCAGTATTTT. Protein: CASSIDPAGQGTTDTQYF.